One and the same sample provided the 13 T cell receptor beta chains below, sequenced in a study of Ad26.COV2.S vaccination and SARS-CoV-2 variants. Described treatment: over 15 received Ad26.COV2.S at low or high dose, single or two shots; 5 received placebo; per-sample allocation not given. All samples were drawn on day 63, counting from the first vaccine or placebo injection. Generated by immunoSEQ multiplex PCR, the TCRdb table keeps only in-frame clones and is missing some. The sample holds 300,000 to 350,000 clones, 80% to 90% seen once. The source material was peripheral blood, sampled in a trial of Ad26.COV2.S vaccine versus placebo. These receptors all stem from a person between 18 and 65 years old who received the Ad26.COV2.S COVID-19 vaccine or a placebo.

The rearrangement joins TRBV6-2 or TRBV6-3 to TRBJ2-7; D could derive from TRBD1 or TRBD2 (5 bases each). V shed 5 bases and J shed 0 bases, with 14 bases lying between them. In germline, CDR1 is MNHEY, CDR2 SVGEGT. The CDR3 has 15 amino acids. For the CDR3, the DNA is TGTGCCAGCAGTGGCACCGGGACGAGCTCCTACGAGCAGTACTTC. Its translation is CASSGTGTSSYEQYF.

The gene calls are TRBV12-3 or TRBV12-4 and TRBJ2-3; D is unclear. Trimming took off 5 bases at V and 2 bases at J, with 8 bases between the two ends. The CDR3 extends over 13 amino acids. CDR3 region: CASSLQTTDTQYF. The CDR3 nucleotides read TGTGCCAGCAGTCTACAGACCACAGATACGCAGTATTTT.

The chain has TRBV7-2 and TRBJ1-2; D is unresolved. The CDR3 is 16 amino acids. The germline gives CDR1 SGHTA, CDR2 FQGNSA. Trimming cost V 6 bases and J 1 base, with 18 bases left between them. This CDR3 reads CASSSGYRTGNYGYTF. The CDR3 coding sequence is TGTGCCAGCAGTTCCGGGTACCGAACCGGTAACTATGGCTACACCTTC.

This clone was seen a few times. This chain joins TRBV4-1 and TRBJ1-6, with 7 bases that match TRBD1. V was pared by 3 bases and J by 9 bases, with 14 bases of the junction left unmatched. CDR1 is MGHRA and CDR2 is YSYEKL in the germline V gene. CDR3 length: 17 residues. The DNA of the CDR3 is TGCGCCAGCAGCCAGACAGGGTCAGCAAATCCTAGTTCACCCCTCCACTTT. This translates into CASSQTGSANPSSPLHF.

The chain links TRBV3-1 (or the pseudogene TRBV3-2) to TRBJ1-4, with a tentative D call TRBD1 (6 bases). There are 15 residues in the CDR3. V was pared by 5 bases and J by 4 bases, with 14 bases between. Germline CDR1 is LGHDT and CDR2 is YNNKEL (reference sequence). The CDR3 region is CASSDQGHNNEKLFF. CDR3 bases: TGTGCCAGCAGCGACCAGGGACACAATAATGAAAAACTGTTTTTT.

The chain uses TRBV7-2 and TRBJ1-2, with 8 bases aligning to TRBD1. CDR1 is SGHTA, CDR2 FQGNSA, per germline. The CDR3 has 15 amino acids. The ends lost 5 bases at V and 6 bases at J; junction bases unmatched: 11. CDR3 region: CASSARRSTGDGYTF. The CDR3 nucleotides are TGTGCCAGCAGCGCCCGAAGGTCGACAGGGGATGGCTACACCTTC.

The rearrangement joins TRBV29-1 to TRBJ1-3, with 7 positions matching TRBD1. The junction had 5 bases not matched to a gene; V was cut back by 6 bases and J by 0 bases. This CDR3 region has 14 residues. Germline V gene data show CDR1 as SQVTM and CDR2 as ANQGSEA. DNA of the CDR3: TGCAGCGTCGGGGACAGTGACTCTGGAAACACCATATATTTT. This codes for CSVGDSDSGNTIYF.

The J gene is TRBJ2-3, the V gene TRBV10-2; possibly TRBD2 for D (5 bases). Trimming cost V 3 bases and J 2 bases, with 12 bases left between them. Per germline, CDR1 WSHSY and CDR2 SAAADI. CDR3 length: 15 residues. CDR3 residues: CASSEDTEVTDTQYF. CDR3 coding DNA: TGCGCCAGCAGTGAAGATACGGAGGTCACAGATACGCAGTATTTT.

This clone occurred a few times. A read error may explain this, as a much larger clone is one base away. The V and J genes are TRBV19 and TRBJ1-1; D is unclear. V was pared by 3 bases and J by 1 base, with 9 bases between. Per germline, CDR1 LNHDA and CDR2 SQIVND (reference sequence). CDR3 length: 14 residues. The CDR3 DNA sequence: TGTGCCAGTAGTATCGGGCAGTGGAACACTGAAGCTTTCTTT. This encodes CASSIGQWNTEAFF.

This clone came up once. The rearrangement joins TRBV3-1 (or the pseudogene TRBV3-2) to TRBJ2-7; D is undetermined. Trimming removed 5 bases from V and 5 bases from J, with 10 bases in between. Germline CDR1 reads LGHDT; CDR2 reads YNNKEL (reference sequence). The CDR3 runs 12 residues. In nucleotides, the CDR3 is TGTGCCAGCAGCGGACGATTTGACGAGCAGTACTTC. This sequence encodes CASSGRFDEQYF.

The chain uses TRBV28 and TRBJ2-7; 7 bases align to TRBD2. The germline gives CDR1 MDHEN, CDR2 SYDVKM. The V segment lost 5 bases and the J segment 0 bases; nucleotides outside the gene matches: 10. The CDR3 contains 16 residues. The CDR3 sequence is CASSPSGGIYSYEQYF. Written as DNA, the CDR3 is TGTGCCAGCAGTCCCTCGGGAGGTATCTACTCCTACGAGCAGTACTTC. Together with reference TRBV28 and TRBJ2-7, the CDR3 gives the full variable domain: DVKVTQSSRYLVKRTGEKVFLECVQDMDHENMFWYRQDPGLGLRLIYFSYDVKMKEKGDIPEGYSVSREKKERFSLILESASTNQTSMYLCASSPSGGIYSYEQYFGPGTRLTVT.

The chain uses TRBV6-2 or TRBV6-3 and TRBJ2-3; D is unresolved. The CDR3 covers 12 residues. CDR1 and CDR2 (germline): MNHEY, SVGEGT. Trimming shortened V by 3 bases and J by 9 bases, and 10 bases separated the two germline ends. CDR3 DNA sequence: TGTGCCAGCAGTTATGTTCTAGAGACGCAGTATTTT. Translated, it gives CASSYVLETQYF.

The rearrangement uses TRBV20-1 and TRBJ1-1; D is unresolved. This CDR3 spans 15 amino acids. Germline-derived CDR1 and CDR2 are DFQATT and SNEGSKA (reference sequence). V was trimmed by 3 bases and J by 1 base, leaving 15 bases between them. This CDR3 is CSASGSGRGNTEAFF. The DNA of the CDR3 is TGCAGTGCTAGTGGGAGTGGGCGCGGGAACACTGAAGCTTTCTTT.